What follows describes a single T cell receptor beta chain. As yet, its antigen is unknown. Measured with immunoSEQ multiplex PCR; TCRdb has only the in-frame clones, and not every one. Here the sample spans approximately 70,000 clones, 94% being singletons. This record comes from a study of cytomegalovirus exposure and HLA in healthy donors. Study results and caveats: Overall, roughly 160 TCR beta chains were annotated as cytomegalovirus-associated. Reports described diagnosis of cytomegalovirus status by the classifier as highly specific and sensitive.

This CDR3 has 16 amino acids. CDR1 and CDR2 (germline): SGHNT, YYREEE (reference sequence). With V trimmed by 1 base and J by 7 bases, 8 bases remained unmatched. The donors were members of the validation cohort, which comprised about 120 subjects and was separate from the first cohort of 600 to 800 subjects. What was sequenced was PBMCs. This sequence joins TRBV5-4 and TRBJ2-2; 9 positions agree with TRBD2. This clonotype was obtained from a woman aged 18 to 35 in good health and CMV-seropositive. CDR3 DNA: TGTGCCAGCAGCTTGATCCCTAGCGGGACGGGCGGGGAGCTGTTTTTT. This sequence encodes CASSLIPSGTGGELFF. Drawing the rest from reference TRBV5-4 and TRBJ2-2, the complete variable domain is ETGVTQSPTHLIKTRGQQVTLRCSSQSGHNTVSWYQQALGQGPQFIFQYYREEENGRGNFPPRFSGLQFPNYSSELNVNALELDDSALYLCASSLIPSGTGGELFFGEGSRLTVL.